Following are 32 T cell receptor beta chains from one sample sequenced in a study of blood T cell repertoires in COVID-19. Repertoires were generated with immunoSEQ multiplex PCR, while TCRdb's copy carries only in-frame clones and drops some. The sample yields 250,000 to 350,000 clones, around 89% seen once. The sequenced material came from peripheral blood. These receptors originate from a woman aged 30 to 39 who had recovered from COVID-19.

This clone was seen just once. The CDR3 loop is CASSPELRGIAYF. CDR3 nucleotide sequence: TGTGCCAGCAGCCCTGAGTTGCGGGGGATTGCGTACTTC. This chain connects TRBV11-2 to TRBJ2-5, with 7 bases lining up with TRBD2. This CDR3 region has 13 residues. Germline assignment: CDR1 SGHAT and CDR2 FQNNGV. V dropped 5 bases and J dropped 13; count of bases not matched to a gene: 13.

V and J are TRBV25-1 and TRBJ1-3, with a weak D call TRBD1 (6 bases). CDR1 is MGHDK and CDR2 is SYGVNS in the germline V gene. Between the trimmed V and J ends, which lost 2 bases and 2 bases, there was a span of 10 bases. The CDR3 sequence is 15 residues long. This CDR3 is CASSELGQTGNTIYF. The CDR3 nucleotides read TGTGCCAGCAGTGAACTGGGACAAACTGGAAACACCATATATTTT.

This clone came up once. The chain uses TRBV6-5 and TRBJ1-3; D is unresolved. CDR3 length: 15 residues. V lost 2 bases and J lost 0, with 8 bases in between. The germline V gene encodes CDR1 MNHEY and CDR2 SVGAGI. Here the CDR3 reads CASSYGGSSGNTIYF. As DNA, the CDR3 is TGTGCCAGCAGTTACGGCGGGAGCTCTGGAAACACCATATATTTT.

The rearrangement joins TRBV18 to TRBJ2-1; D call uncertain. V gave up 3 bases and J gave up 2 bases, with 11 bases separating them. The germline CDR1 and CDR2 sequences are KGHSH and LQKENI. This CDR3 has 15 residues. CDR3 protein: CASSPSGDPYNEQFF. The CDR3 bases are TGTGCCAGCTCACCTTCCGGAGATCCCTACAATGAGCAGTTCTTC. Full variable domain (remainder filled in from reference TRBV18 and TRBJ2-1): NAGVMQNPRHLVRRRGQEARLRCSPMKGHSHVYWYRQLPEEGLKFMVYLQKENIIDESGMPKERFSAEFPKEGPSILRIQQVVRGDSAAYFCASSPSGDPYNEQFFGPGTRLTVL.

The chain couples TRBV12-5 to TRBJ2-1; 13 bases align to TRBD2. The V gene's germline CDR1 is LGHNT and CDR2 FRNRAP. V shed 3 bases and J 8 bases; nucleotides not matched to a gene: 4. The CDR3 is 15 amino acids. The CDR3 sequence: CASGFGLAGADEQFF. Written as DNA, the CDR3 is TGTGCTAGTGGTTTCGGACTAGCGGGGGCGGATGAGCAGTTCTTC.

This chain links TRBV5-4 with TRBJ1-1; 7 bases are shared with TRBD1. The germline V gene has CDR1 SGHNT and CDR2 YYREEE (reference sequence). The CDR3 loop spans 14 amino acids. Trimming at V came to 0 bases and at J to 7 bases, leaving 6 bases not matched to a gene. CDR3 loop: CASSLGKGAFEAFF. In DNA, the CDR3 is TGTGCCAGCAGCTTGGGGAAGGGGGCATTTGAAGCTTTCTTT.

This clone was counted a few times. V gene TRBV14 combines with J gene TRBJ1-3; D uncertain. The V end was cut by 1 base, the J end by 3 bases, with 4 bases between. In germline, CDR1 is SGHDN, CDR2 FVKESK. The CDR3 contains 13 residues. The chain's CDR3 is CASSQAGGNTIYF. The CDR3 DNA sequence: TGTGCCAGCAGCCAAGCCGGTGGAAACACCATATATTTT. Full variable domain (missing parts from reference TRBV14 and TRBJ1-3): EAGVTQFPSHSVIEKGQTVTLRCDPISGHDNLYWYRRVMGKEIKFLLHFVKESKQDESGMPNNRFLAERTGGTYSTLKVQPAELEDSGVYFCASSQAGGNTIYFGEGSWLTVV.

CDR3 protein: CAWSGGQGKTNEKLFF. The CDR3 nucleotides are TGTGCCTGGAGTGGGGGACAGGGGAAGACTAATGAAAAACTGTTTTTT. The V gene is TRBV30, the J gene TRBJ1-4; 10 bases line up with TRBD1. Germline values: CDR1 GTSNPN, CDR2 SVGIG (reference sequence). V shed 1 base and J 2 bases; nucleotides not matched to a gene: 4. The CDR3 is 16 residues long.

This sequence joins TRBV7-9 and TRBJ1-2; 8 bases match TRBD1. The germline V gene has CDR1 SEHNR and CDR2 FQNEAQ (reference sequence). After removal of 5 bases from V and 5 bases from J, the junction contained 4 bases not matched to a gene. The CDR3 contains 13 residues. The CDR3 sequence is CASSPRTGYGYTF. The CDR3 DNA reads TGTGCCAGCAGCCCGAGGACAGGGTATGGCTACACCTTC.

CDR3 amino acids: CASSLRQGLEPLHF. The CDR3 region has the DNA TGTGCCAGCAGTCTTCGACAGGGATTGGAGCCCCTCCACTTT. The rearrangement uses TRBV27 and TRBJ1-6, with 7 positions matching TRBD1. CDR3 size: 14 residues. Trimming cost V 5 bases and J 13 bases; bases outside gene matches: 11. CDR1 and CDR2 from the germline V gene are MNHEY and SMNVEV (reference sequence).

V usage is TRBV5-5 and J usage is TRBJ2-7, with 7 bases that match TRBD1. J was trimmed by 2 bases and V by 0 bases; bases with no gene match: 5. The length of the CDR3 is 15 residues. From germline, CDR1 is SGHKS and CDR2 YYEKEE (reference sequence). This CDR3 reads CASSLEGQPTYEQYF. The CDR3 coding sequence is TGTGCCAGCAGCTTGGAGGGACAGCCAACCTACGAGCAGTACTTC.

V gene TRBV11-3 combines with J gene TRBJ1-5; no reliable D call. The CDR3 totals 15 residues. The germline V gene encodes CDR1 SGHNT and CDR2 YENEEA. V lost 9 bases to trimming and J lost 5 bases, with 20 bases between them. The CDR3 region is CARLVVATVDQPQHF. The DNA for the CDR3 is TGTGCCAGACTGGTTGTAGCGACGGTAGATCAGCCCCAGCATTTT.

This sequence joins TRBV28 and TRBJ1-2; 7 nucleotides align to TRBD1. The junction had 5 bases not matched to a gene; V was cut back by 5 bases and J by 8 bases. Per the germline V gene, CDR1 is MDHEN and CDR2 is SYDVKM. CDR3 length equals 12 residues. As DNA, the CDR3 is TGTGCCAGCAGTATAACAGGGGACGGCTACACCTTC. Translation: CASSITGDGYTF.

This chain connects TRBV10-3 to TRBJ1-5, with D unresolved. V was clipped by 1 base and J by 4 bases, with 11 bases between them. Per germline, CDR1 ENHRY and CDR2 SYGVKD. This CDR3 has 15 residues. The CDR3 DNA is TGTGCCATCAGTGAGTACCTAAAGAAGAATCAGCCCCAGCATTTT. It is translated as CAISEYLKKNQPQHF.

The CDR3 here is CASSSDILNTIYF. Here the CDR3 DNA reads TGTGCCAGCAGTTCGGACATTCTAAACACCATATATTTT. The chain is built from TRBV28 and TRBJ1-3, with D perhaps matching TRBD1 (5 bases). This CDR3 comprises 13 residues. Germline CDR1 reads MDHEN; CDR2 reads SYDVKM. V was shortened by 4 bases and J by 6 bases, with 10 bases between the two germline ends.

V is TRBV18 and J is TRBJ1-1, with D possibly TRBD1 on 6 matching bases. V lost 5 bases and J 1 base, leaving 8 bases between the germline ends. This CDR3 has 13 residues. The germline V gene has CDR1 KGHSH and CDR2 LQKENI. CDR3 in DNA: TGTGCCAGCTCAAACAGGGCGAACACTGAAGCTTTCTTT. Its translation: CASSNRANTEAFF. The variable domain in full, completed from reference TRBV18 and TRBJ1-1, reads NAGVMQNPRHLVRRRGQEARLRCSPMKGHSHVYWYRQLPEEGLKFMVYLQKENIIDESGMPKERFSAEFPKEGPSILRIQQVVRGDSAAYFCASSNRANTEAFFGQGTRLTVV.

This clone has only a few counts. V and J are TRBV7-9 and TRBJ2-5, with TRBD2 as a possible D gene (5 bases). V was trimmed by 4 bases and J by 0 bases, leaving 15 bases between them. The length of the CDR3 is 16 residues. Germline values: CDR1 SEHNR, CDR2 FQNEAQ (reference sequence). CDR3 nucleotides: TGTGCCAGCAGCTCCCCCCCCCGGGGATACCAAGAGACCCAGTACTTC. The encoded protein is CASSSPPRGYQETQYF.

With regard to this clone: Distinct nucleotide sequences in the sample also encode this CDR3. V is TRBV5-1 and J is TRBJ2-5, with TRBD1 matching 8 bases. This CDR3 comprises 14 residues. Germline trimming cut 5 bases from V and 3 bases from J; bases unmatched to any gene: 6. Per germline, CDR1 SGHRS and CDR2 YFSETQ. The CDR3 region has the DNA TGCGCCAGCAGTCGGACAGGGCGGGAAGAGACCCAGTACTTC. Protein sequence: CASSRTGREETQYF.

The CDR3 loop is CASSTDRDRSYEQYF. The CDR3 DNA follows: TGTGCCAGCAGCACGGACAGGGATCGCTCCTACGAGCAGTACTTC. The chain recombines TRBV28 with TRBJ2-7; 8 positions match TRBD1. V trimming: 6 bases; J trimming: 0 bases; junction bases outside the gene matches: 7. The CDR3 has 15 residues. Germline V lookup: CDR1 MDHEN, CDR2 SYDVKM.

V gene TRBV7-2 combines with J gene TRBJ2-5; 10 bases match TRBD2. The J segment lost 5 bases and the V segment lost 5 bases, leaving 5 bases of the junction unmatched. Germline-derived CDR1 and CDR2 are SGHTA and FQGNSA. The CDR3 has 14 residues. The DNA of the CDR3 is TGTGCCAGCAGCCCTTATAGCGGGGGGGAGACCCAGTACTTC. Its protein product is CASSPYSGGETQYF.

The CDR3 DNA follows: TGTGCCAGCAGTTTCCGAGCATCAATAACTAGCGGGGGGGCAAAAGATACGCAGTATTTT. Translated: CASSFRASITSGGAKDTQYF. The V call is TRBV27, the J call TRBJ2-3, with 13 bases that match TRBD2. The CDR3 length is 20 residues. Germline lookup yields CDR1 MNHEY and CDR2 SMNVEV (reference sequence). J lost 5 bases, V lost 3 bases, and 17 bases had no gene match.

The rearrangement uses TRBV9 and TRBJ1-3; D uncertain. The CDR3 has 16 amino acids. Trimming pared 5 bases from V and 0 bases from J, leaving 15 bases between. CDR1 SGDLS and CDR2 YYNGEE come from the germline V gene. The CDR3 reads CASSKFQESSGNTIYF. CDR3 coding DNA: TGTGCCAGCAGTAAGTTTCAGGAAAGCTCTGGAAACACCATATATTTT. The complete variable domain, with remaining parts taken from reference TRBV9 and TRBJ1-3, reads DSGVTQTPKHLITATGQRVTLRCSPRSGDLSVYWYQQSLDQGLQFLIQYYNGEERAKGNILERFSAQQFPDLHSELNLSSLELGDSALYFCASSKFQESSGNTIYFGEGSWLTVV.

The chain carries TRBV7-8 and TRBJ1-5; 7 bases agree with TRBD1. Germline loops: CDR1 SGHVS, CDR2 FQNEAQ. CDR3 length equals 14 residues. J gave up 5 bases and V 1 base, and 2 bases lay outside the gene matches. The DNA for the CDR3 is TGTGCCAGCAGCTTAGACAGGGGCCATCAGCCCCAGCATTTT. It encodes CASSLDRGHQPQHF.

This rearrangement joins TRBV6-5 to TRBJ2-1; TRBD2 matches 12 bases. From germline, CDR1 is MNHEY and CDR2 SVGAGI. V lost 2 bases and J lost 8; bases outside the gene matches: 4. The CDR3 sequence is 15 residues long. As DNA, the CDR3 is TGTGCCAGCAGTTACCGACTAGCGGGGGTTTATGAGCAGTTCTTC. It is translated as CASSYRLAGVYEQFF.

The V call is TRBV6-4, the J call TRBJ2-1, with 8 nucleotides matching TRBD2. CDR1 is MRHNA, CDR2 SNTAGT, per germline. V shed 5 bases and J 2 bases; nucleotides not matched to a gene: 14. The CDR3 loop spans 18 amino acids. The CDR3 loop is CASSSYGGAVGPYNEQFF. The CDR3 bases are TGTGCCAGCAGTAGCTACGGGGGGGCAGTAGGACCCTACAATGAGCAGTTCTTC.

This CDR3 reads CASSTGGTNTGELFF. The CDR3 coding sequence is TGTGCCAGCAGCACAGGGGGCACGAACACCGGGGAGCTGTTTTTT. The chain has TRBV28 and TRBJ2-2, with TRBD1 identical over 9 bases. CDR3 size: 15 residues. Trimming cost V 6 bases and J 0 bases; bases outside gene matches: 2. CDR1 is MDHEN, CDR2 SYDVKM, per germline.

The genes are TRBV27 and TRBJ1-4, with D hard to call. Germline CDR1 reads MNHEY; CDR2 reads SMNVEV (reference sequence). The CDR3 runs 14 residues. Trimming removed 8 bases from V and 2 bases from J, with 12 bases in between. The CDR3 DNA reads as TGTGCCAGCGGGAAGGAGGGCACTAATGAAAAACTGTTTTTT. This encodes CASGKEGTNEKLFF.

The chain employs TRBV5-1 and TRBJ2-3; the D gene is possibly TRBD1 (5 bases). CDR3 size: 15 residues. V lost 0 bases, J lost 0 bases, and 8 bases lay in between. The germline CDR1 and CDR2 sequences are SGHRS and YFSETQ. The CDR3 reads CASSLGGPSTDTQYF. The CDR3 DNA follows: TGCGCCAGCAGCTTGGGGGGCCCGAGCACAGATACGCAGTATTTT.

The rearrangement joins TRBV4-3 to TRBJ2-1, with 9 bases that match TRBD1. Germline CDR1 reads LGHNA; CDR2 reads YSLEER. Trimming at V came to 8 bases and at J to 3 bases, leaving 5 bases not matched to a gene. CDR3 size: 14 residues. The DNA for the CDR3 is TGCGCCAGCGCACAGGGGGCGGACTACAATGAGCAGTTCTTC. As protein: CASAQGADYNEQFF.

The chain recombines TRBV18 with TRBJ2-1; D possibly corresponds to TRBD1 (5 bases). The germline V gene encodes CDR1 KGHSH and CDR2 LQKENI. The CDR3 consists of 16 residues. V lost 0 bases to trimming and J lost 3 bases, with 12 bases between them. The DNA of the CDR3 is TGTGCCAGCTCACCACCGACTGCAGGGAACTACAATGAGCAGTTCTTC. It codes for CASSPPTAGNYNEQFF.

V gene TRBV29-1 combines with J gene TRBJ1-1, with unresolved D. CDR1 and CDR2 (germline): SQVTM, ANQGSEA. The CDR3 is 13 amino acids. V was pared by 5 bases and J by 0 bases, with 10 bases between. The CDR3 reads CSVSGGMNTEAFF. The CDR3 nucleotides are TGCAGCGTTTCTGGCGGGATGAACACTGAAGCTTTCTTT.

V is TRBV30 and J is TRBJ1-1; TRBD1 matches at 11 bases. With V trimmed by 5 bases and J by 0 bases, 5 bases remained unmatched. The germline CDR1 and CDR2 sequences are GTSNPN and SVGIG (reference sequence). The CDR3 consists of 15 residues. The CDR3 region is CAWRTGGTVNTEAFF. CDR3 coding DNA: TGTGCCTGGCGGACAGGGGGCACGGTGAACACTGAAGCTTTCTTT.